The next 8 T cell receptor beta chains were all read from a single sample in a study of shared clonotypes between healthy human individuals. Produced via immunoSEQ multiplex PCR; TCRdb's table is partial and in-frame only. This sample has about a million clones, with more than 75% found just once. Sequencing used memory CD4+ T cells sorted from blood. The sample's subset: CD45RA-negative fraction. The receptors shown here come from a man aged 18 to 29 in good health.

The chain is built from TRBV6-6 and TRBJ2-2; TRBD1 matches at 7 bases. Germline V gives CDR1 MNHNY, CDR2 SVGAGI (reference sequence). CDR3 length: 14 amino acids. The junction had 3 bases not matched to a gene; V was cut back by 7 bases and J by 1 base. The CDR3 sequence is CASKGTVNTGELFF. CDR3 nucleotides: TGTGCCAGCAAAGGGACAGTGAACACCGGGGAGCTGTTTTTT.

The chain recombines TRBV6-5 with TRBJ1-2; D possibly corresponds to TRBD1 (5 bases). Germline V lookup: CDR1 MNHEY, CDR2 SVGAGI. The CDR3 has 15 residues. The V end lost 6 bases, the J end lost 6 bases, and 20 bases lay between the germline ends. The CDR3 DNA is TGTGCCAGCAGCCTGTTTCTCACGGCGGGGGATGGCTACACCTTC. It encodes CASSLFLTAGDGYTF.

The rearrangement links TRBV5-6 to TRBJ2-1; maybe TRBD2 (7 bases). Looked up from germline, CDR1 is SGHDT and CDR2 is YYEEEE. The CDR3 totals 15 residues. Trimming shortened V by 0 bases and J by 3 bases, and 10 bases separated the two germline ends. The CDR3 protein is CASSLAGGLYNEQFF. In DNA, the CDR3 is TGTGCCAGCAGCTTGGCCGGGGGGCTCTACAATGAGCAGTTCTTC.

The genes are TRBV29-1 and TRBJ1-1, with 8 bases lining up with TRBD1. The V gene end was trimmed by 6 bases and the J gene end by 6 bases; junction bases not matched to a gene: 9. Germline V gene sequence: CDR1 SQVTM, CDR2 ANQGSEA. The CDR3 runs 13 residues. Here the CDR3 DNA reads TGCAGCGTCAGGGGGCGAATGAATCCTGAAGCTTTCTTT. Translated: CSVRGRMNPEAFF.

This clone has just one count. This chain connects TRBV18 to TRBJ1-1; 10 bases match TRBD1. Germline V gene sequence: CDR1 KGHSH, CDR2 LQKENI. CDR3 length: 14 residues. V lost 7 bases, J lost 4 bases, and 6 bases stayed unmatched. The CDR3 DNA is TGTGCCAGCTGGACCGGGACAGGGGCCACTGAAGCTTTCTTT. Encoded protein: CASWTGTGATEAFF.

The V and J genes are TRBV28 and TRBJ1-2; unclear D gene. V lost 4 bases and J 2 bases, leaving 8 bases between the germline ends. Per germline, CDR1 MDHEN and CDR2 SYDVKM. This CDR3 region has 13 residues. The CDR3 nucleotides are TGTGCCAGCAGTTCGCCTGGGAACTATGGCTACACCTTC. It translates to CASSSPGNYGYTF.

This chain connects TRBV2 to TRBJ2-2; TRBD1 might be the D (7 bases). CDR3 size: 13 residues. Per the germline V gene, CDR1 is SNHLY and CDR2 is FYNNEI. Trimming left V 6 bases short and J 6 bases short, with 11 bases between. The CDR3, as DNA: TGTGCCAGCAGACTCAGGGGGGCCGGGGAGCTGTTTTTT. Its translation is CASRLRGAGELFF.

Written as DNA, the CDR3 is TGTGCCTGGGTGGGGCGGGACAGCAATGAGCAGTTCTTC. Amino acids: CAWVGRDSNEQFF. This rearrangement joins TRBV30 to TRBJ2-1; maybe TRBD1 (7 bases). V dropped 5 bases and J dropped 6 bases, with 14 bases sitting between them. Germline lookup yields CDR1 GTSNPN and CDR2 SVGIG (reference sequence). This CDR3 is 13 amino acids long.